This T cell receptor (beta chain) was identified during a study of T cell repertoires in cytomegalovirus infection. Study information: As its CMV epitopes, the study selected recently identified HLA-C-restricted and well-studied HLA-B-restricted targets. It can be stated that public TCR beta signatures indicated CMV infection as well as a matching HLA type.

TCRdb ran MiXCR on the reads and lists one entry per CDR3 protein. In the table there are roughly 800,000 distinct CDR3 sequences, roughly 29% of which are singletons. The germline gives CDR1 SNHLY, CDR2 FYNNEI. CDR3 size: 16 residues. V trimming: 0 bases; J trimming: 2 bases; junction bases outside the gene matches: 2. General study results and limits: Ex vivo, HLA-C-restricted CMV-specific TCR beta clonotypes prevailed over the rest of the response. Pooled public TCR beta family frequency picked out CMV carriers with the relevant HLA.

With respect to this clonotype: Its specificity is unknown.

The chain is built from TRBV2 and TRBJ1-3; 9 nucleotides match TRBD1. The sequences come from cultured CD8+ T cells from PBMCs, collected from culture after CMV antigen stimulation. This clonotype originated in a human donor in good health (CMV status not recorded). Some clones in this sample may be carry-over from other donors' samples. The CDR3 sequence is CASSEATGGPGNTIYF. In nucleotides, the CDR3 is TGTGCCAGCAGTGAAGCTACAGGGGGCCCTGGAAACACCATATATTTT.